This T cell receptor (beta chain) originates from a study of beta chain features in type 1 diabetes. Broader study findings: Unsettled here was the matter of whether HLA type influences TCRB rearrangement. VDJ junctions from patients with type 1 diabetes contained fewer insertions and more deletions. Among patients with Type 1 diabetes, TCRB CDR3s were moderately but significantly shorter in every one of the four CD4+ subsets.

This CDR3 has 14 amino acids. Germline CDR1 and CDR2: SGHRS and YFSETQ. The ends lost 7 bases at V and 5 bases at J; junction bases unmatched: 12. cDNA synthesis used the whole RNA isolate, giving expressed TCRB sequences. TCRdb keeps only in-frame clones here, not all; method: immunoSEQ multiplex PCR. This sample has 640,000 or so clones, with over 13% found just once. Points on this clone: Its antigen is still unknown.

Sequences were obtained from naive CD4+ T cells from blood. The TCR sequence derives from a man younger than 35 with type 1 diabetes. The chain links TRBV5-1 to TRBJ2-7; 7 positions match TRBD1. In DNA, the CDR3 is TGCGCCAGCTCACTCTCGGGGCAGGGGGACGAGCAGTACTTC. Translating gives CASSLSGQGDEQYF.